The T cell receptor (beta chain) under discussion was sequenced for a study of T cell changes during pregnancy in multiple sclerosis. TCRdb keeps only in-frame clones here, not all; method: immunoSEQ multiplex PCR. The sample includes tens of thousands of clones, just over 90% of them seen just once. Germline V gene lookup returns CDR1 WSHSY and CDR2 SAAADI. This CDR3 has 16 residues. V lost 3 bases and J 1 base, leaving 16 bases between the germline ends. V is TRBV10-2 and J is TRBJ2-7, with D perhaps TRBD1 (5 bases). The TCR comes from a female donor with multiple sclerosis, enrolled in a pregnancy study. Sequenced here: CD4+ T cells from peripheral blood mononuclear cells, sampled after pregnancy. This CDR3 reads CASSDPGALTSYEQYF. Here the CDR3 DNA reads TGCGCCAGCAGTGATCCTGGGGCCCTTACGTCCTACGAGCAGTACTTC.